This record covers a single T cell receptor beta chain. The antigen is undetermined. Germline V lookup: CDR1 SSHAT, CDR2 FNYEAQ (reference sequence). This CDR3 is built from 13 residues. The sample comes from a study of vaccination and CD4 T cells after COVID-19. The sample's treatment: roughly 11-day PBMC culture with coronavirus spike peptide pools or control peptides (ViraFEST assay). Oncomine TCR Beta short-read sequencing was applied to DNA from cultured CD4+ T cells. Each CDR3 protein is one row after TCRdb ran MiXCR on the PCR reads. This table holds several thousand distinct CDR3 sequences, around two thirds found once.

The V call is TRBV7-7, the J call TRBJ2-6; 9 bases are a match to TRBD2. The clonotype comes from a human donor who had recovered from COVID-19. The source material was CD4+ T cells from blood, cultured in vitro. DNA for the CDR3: TGTGCGAGCGGGGGGCCAGGGGCCAACGTCCTGACTTTC. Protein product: CASGGPGANVLTF.